The source of this T cell receptor (beta chain) is a study of T cell repertoires in cytomegalovirus infection. This clonotype was detected only a few times. No antigen is known for it. TCRdb reanalysed the reads using MiXCR and keeps one entry per CDR3 protein. Here the sample spans a few hundred thousand distinct CDR3 sequences, around 40% being singletons. The ends were cut back, 4 bases at V and 5 bases at J, with 9 bases in the middle. The germline CDR1 and CDR2 sequences are SNHLY and FYNNEI. The CDR3 runs 14 residues. This TCR was sampled from a human donor in good health (CMV status not recorded). Some clones in this sample may be carry-over from other donors' samples. J is TRBJ1-6 and V is TRBV2; D may be TRBD1 (6 bases). Sequencing was performed on cultured PBMCs, taken from culture after CMV antigen stimulation. CDR3 amino acids: CASSARGNNSPLHF. Written as DNA, the CDR3 is TGTGCCAGCAGTGCTAGGGGGAATAATTCACCCCTCCACTTT.